The 12 T cell receptor beta chains below all came from one sample that was sequenced in a study of Ad26.COV2.S vaccination and SARS-CoV-2 variants. Treatment reported: roughly 18 received Ad26.COV2.S at low or high dose, single or two shots; several received placebo; per-sample allocation not given. It was on day 63 after the first vaccine or placebo injection that samples were taken. This table comes from immunoSEQ multiplex PCR, and its TCRdb copy is limited to in-frame clones, with some not included. The profile covers approximately 420,000 clones, with around 85% appearing a single time and under 3.5% taken by the ten largest. This specimen consisted of peripheral blood, obtained in a trial of Ad26.COV2.S vaccine versus placebo. The receptor set was obtained from a person between 18 and 60 years old who received the Ad26.COV2.S COVID-19 vaccine or a placebo.

This chain connects TRBV6-2 or TRBV6-3 to TRBJ2-6; D unresolved. CDR1 is MNHEY and CDR2 is SVGEGT in the germline V gene. This CDR3 contains 18 residues. Deletions cut 2 bases from V and 0 bases from J, with 14 bases between. The CDR3 DNA sequence: TGTGCCAGCAGTTACAGGGCAGAGATCTACTCTGGGGCCAACGTCCTGACTTTC. Its protein is CASSYRAEIYSGANVLTF.

The V and J genes are TRBV7-9 and TRBJ2-7; D may match TRBD1 or TRBD2 (7 bases each). The CDR3 has 14 amino acids. With 4 bases removed from V and 2 bases from J, the gap between germline ends came to 12 bases. Germline V gives CDR1 SEHNR, CDR2 FQNEAQ (reference sequence). This chain's CDR3 is CASSSAGGAYEQYF. CDR3 DNA sequence: TGTGCCAGCAGCTCGGCAGGGGGGGCCTACGAGCAGTACTTC. The complete variable domain, with remaining parts taken from reference TRBV7-9 and TRBJ2-7, reads DTGVSQNPRHKITKRGQNVTFRCDPISEHNRLYWYRQTLGQGPEFLTYFQNEAQLEKSRLLSDRFSAERPKGSFSTLEIQRTEQGDSAMYLCASSSAGGAYEQYFGPGTRLTVT.

The rearrangement joins TRBV11-2 to TRBJ1-1, with TRBD1 matching over 7 bases. The CDR3 contains 15 residues. CDR1 is SGHAT, CDR2 FQNNGV, per germline. Trimming took 5 bases from V and 10 from J; bases not matched to a gene: 16. In nucleotides, the CDR3 is TGTGCCAGCAGCCCATGGTGGTCCTCCGGGACAGCAGCTTTCTTT. Its translation: CASSPWWSSGTAAFF.

The chain has TRBV15 and TRBJ1-6, with D maybe TRBD1 (6 bases). The CDR3 is 15 amino acids. V dropped 6 bases and J dropped 0 bases, with 9 bases sitting between them. In germline, CDR1 is LNHNV, CDR2 YYDKDF (reference sequence). CDR3 protein: CATSIGGSYNSPLHF. The CDR3 DNA reads as TGTGCCACCAGTATAGGGGGCTCCTATAATTCACCCCTCCACTTT. The variable domain in full, with the rest retrieved from reference TRBV15 and TRBJ1-6, is DAMVIQNPRYQVTQFGKPVTLSCSQTLNHNVMYWYQQKSSQAPKLLFHYYDKDFNNEADTPDNFQSRRPNTSFCFLDIRSPGLGDTAMYLCATSIGGSYNSPLHFGNGTRLTVT.

V usage is TRBV7-9 and J usage is TRBJ1-2; D remains unclear. Trimming left V 4 bases short and J 5 bases short, with 17 bases between. The V gene's germline CDR1 is SEHNR and CDR2 FQNEAQ (reference sequence). CDR3 length equals 15 residues. The CDR3 DNA reads TGTGCCAGCAGCTACACGGCTAGCACCGGTTATGGCTACACCTTC. It encodes CASSYTASTGYGYTF.

V is TRBV27 and J is TRBJ1-6, with D maybe TRBD1 (6 bases). This CDR3 region has 18 residues. The V gene's germline CDR1 is MNHEY and CDR2 SMNVEV (reference sequence). The germline V and J ends were trimmed by 3 bases and 0 bases, with 15 bases remaining between them. CDR3 in amino acids: CASSFSSGGGSYNSPLHF. Written as DNA, the CDR3 is TGTGCCAGCAGTTTCTCATCGGGAGGGGGCTCCTATAATTCACCCCTCCACTTT.

This clone was recorded only once. This rearrangement joins TRBV2 to TRBJ1-5; D is unclear. V gave up 4 bases and J gave up 3 bases, with 7 bases separating them. Germline CDR1 SNHLY, CDR2 FYNNEI. The CDR3 length is 13 residues. The CDR3 DNA follows: TGTGCCAGCAGTGTTGACATCAATCAGCCCCAGCATTTT. It codes for CASSVDINQPQHF.

The chain is built from TRBV7-9 and TRBJ1-2; D call uncertain. Germline V CDR1 and CDR2: SEHNR, FQNEAQ (reference sequence). V dropped 4 bases and J dropped 4 bases, with 13 bases sitting between them. This CDR3 has 14 residues. The DNA of the CDR3 is TGTGCCAGCAGCTCGGAGGGAAGGCTCTATGGCTACACCTTC. Protein: CASSSEGRLYGYTF.

J is TRBJ1-6 and V is TRBV5-1; D is possibly TRBD1 (5 bases). CDR1 SGHRS and CDR2 YFSETQ come from the germline V gene. V was pared by 3 bases and J by 0 bases, with 10 bases between. The CDR3 has 16 residues. For the CDR3, the DNA is TGCGCCAGCAGCTCGTCAGGGAGCTCCTATAATTCACCCCTCCACTTT. Translated, it gives CASSSSGSSYNSPLHF. The variable domain in full, completed from reference TRBV5-1 and TRBJ1-6, reads KAGVTQTPRYLIKTRGQQVTLSCSPISGHRSVSWYQQTPGQGLQFLFEYFSETQRNKGNFPGRFSGRQFSNSRSEMNVSTLELGDSALYLCASSSSGSSYNSPLHFGNGTRLTVT.

The rearrangement joins TRBV5-1 to TRBJ2-1, with D maybe TRBD1 (6 bases). The CDR3 covers 13 residues. The V end lost 4 bases, the J end lost 4 bases, and 9 bases lay between the germline ends. Per germline, CDR1 SGHRS and CDR2 YFSETQ. The CDR3 sequence: CASSPDSYNEQFF. The CDR3, as DNA: TGCGCCAGCAGCCCGGACAGTTACAATGAGCAGTTCTTC.

The rearrangement uses TRBV2 and TRBJ2-4; TRBD1 aligns across 9 bases. This CDR3 spans 14 amino acids. With 4 bases clipped from V and 7 bases from J, the junction kept 5 bases outside the gene matches. CDR1 and CDR2 from the germline V gene are SNHLY and FYNNEI. CDR3 loop: CASSVGQGWNIQYF. CDR3 nucleotides: TGTGCCAGCAGTGTGGGACAGGGTTGGAACATTCAGTACTTC.

This clone was counted a single time. The V gene is TRBV5-4, the J gene TRBJ1-1, with 7 bases lining up with TRBD1. The CDR3 covers 14 residues. CDR1 SGHNT and CDR2 YYREEE come from the germline V gene (reference sequence). Losses at the gene ends were 4 bases for V and 7 bases for J; bases not matched to a gene: 10. The CDR3 reads CASSAQLDRSEAFF. In nucleotides, the CDR3 is TGTGCCAGCAGCGCACAATTGGACAGGAGTGAAGCTTTCTTT. The variable domain in full, completed from reference TRBV5-4 and TRBJ1-1, reads ETGVTQSPTHLIKTRGQQVTLRCSSQSGHNTVSWYQQALGQGPQFIFQYYREEENGRGNFPPRFSGLQFPNYSSELNVNALELDDSALYLCASSAQLDRSEAFFGQGTRLTVV.